Described below is a single T cell receptor (beta chain) sequence and its context. This clonotype came up many times. It has no known antigen specificity. Nothing much larger sits one base from this clone, and base qualities are not available. These data belong to a study of T cells in Graves' hyperthyroidism and ophthalmopathy (dated by TCRdb to the late 2010s). General notes on the study: Peripheral blood was collected at initial diagnosis, before any treatment. Whether ophthalmopathy could be predicted prospectively was tested in an independent validation cohort made up of 18 to 20 hyperthyroidism patients plus 17 patients who later progressed to ophthalmopathy. After blood sampling, hyperthyroidism patients were treated with methimazole at a starting dose of 30 mg daily, and ophthalmopathy patients were treated with high-dose intravenous methylprednisolone. In about 6 Graves' hyperthyroidism patients, the study also compared T-cell repertoires from thyroid tissue with T-cell repertoires from blood. To identify TCR V-J signatures that set the groups apart, the researchers used a discovery cohort of more than 95 patients, made up of around 42 with Graves' ophthalmopathy and some 58 with stable Graves' hyperthyroidism. The approximately 90 discovery patients were divided at random into training and test sets in a 7:3 ratio. According to the paper, TCR Vbeta CDR3 sequencing was carried out on some 130 peripheral blood samples, which came from 40 to 45 ophthalmopathy, 70 to 80 hyperthyroidism and some 17 progressor patients.

The CDR3 starts with the cysteine, ends with the phenylalanine, and has 12 residues. The only DNA kept is the CDR3, 36 bases in frame from the first base. CDR1 and CDR2 are read off the germline V gene as MDHEN and SYDVKM. V is cut by 5 bases and J by 5 bases, and the space between the germline ends is 10 bases. Ophthalmopathy patients had moderately to severely active disease, Clinical Activity Score of at least 3, NOSPECS grade of at least 4, and duration under 3 months. The study excluded patients with uncontrolled infections, other autoimmune diseases, pregnancy or lactation. Diagnoses were established on the basis of clinical symptoms, serum thyroxine and TRAb, thyroid ultrasound, and orbital computed tomography. PBMCs were separated from approximately 9.9 ml of fresh peripheral blood using Ficoll-Paque density gradient centrifugation. Total RNA was extracted using Trizol reagent, and RNA quality was assessed on an Agilent 2100 Bioanalyzer.

Summary of the overall study and its limitations: Blood samples also contained most of the expanded thyroid clonotypes (frequency above 0.001), which suggests that blood repertoires may reflect thyroid immune responses. A model built on a 13 V-J signature distinguished ophthalmopathy from stable hyperthyroidism, reaching about 89% sensitivity and approximately 83% specificity in cross-validation and 80%/75% in testing. In validation, progression to ophthalmopathy was predicted by the model with more than 65% sensitivity and nearly 75% specificity, a median of roughly six months before onset. No statistical method was used to fix the sample size in advance, and group allocation was not hidden from the investigators.

The TCR beta CDR3 regions were amplified from RNA transcripts. A first-round RT-PCR of the TCR CDR3 used the HTBI primer set with the Qiagen OneStep RT-PCR kit. Libraries were constructed in a second round of multiplex PCR, after which size selection and purification were carried out. Paired-end sequencing of the libraries was performed with 100 bp reads on an Illumina HiSeq2000. For the original study's pipeline: Raw data were processed with SOAPnuke, discarding reads with adapters, uncalled bases, mean Phred below 15, or no exact constant-primer or identifier match. High-quality paired reads were merged with COPE v1.2.5, and unique nucleotide sequences were defined as clonotypes. MiTCR v1.1 was used to align clonotypes to the IMGT TRBV, TRBD and TRBJ reference segments. The analysis included only V-J combinations with a frequency above 0.0001, which together covered 99% to 99.2% of the repertoires. A TCS score was defined as the ratio between F50 (clonal expansion) and ExV (chaos), using BLOSUM62-based TCRdist between CDR3 peptides within each V-J. Welch's t-statistics and random forest reduced roughly 540 V-J features to 13, which were used in a naive Bayes classifier (R e1071). Through fastp at Q25 and MiXCR, TCRdb rebuilt clones from the public reads, retaining in-frame beta chains. Identical CDR3 protein sequences are pooled into one entry, listed with their most common genes and DNA. TCRdb, not the original authors, processed these V and J calls. This sample holds roughly 290,000 distinct CDR3 sequences; approximately 17% were observed only once. The top ten clonotypes cover around 57% of the sample.

Sequenced input: blood. The rearranged chain carries TRBV28 and TRBJ2-7; TRBD2 is a weak D gene call, 5 bases matching. The origin of this receptor is a woman aged 60 to 75 with Graves' ophthalmopathy. CDR3 reads: CASSDTRDEQYF. The nucleotide sequence is TGTGCCAGCAGTGACACGAGGGACGAGCAGTACTTC.